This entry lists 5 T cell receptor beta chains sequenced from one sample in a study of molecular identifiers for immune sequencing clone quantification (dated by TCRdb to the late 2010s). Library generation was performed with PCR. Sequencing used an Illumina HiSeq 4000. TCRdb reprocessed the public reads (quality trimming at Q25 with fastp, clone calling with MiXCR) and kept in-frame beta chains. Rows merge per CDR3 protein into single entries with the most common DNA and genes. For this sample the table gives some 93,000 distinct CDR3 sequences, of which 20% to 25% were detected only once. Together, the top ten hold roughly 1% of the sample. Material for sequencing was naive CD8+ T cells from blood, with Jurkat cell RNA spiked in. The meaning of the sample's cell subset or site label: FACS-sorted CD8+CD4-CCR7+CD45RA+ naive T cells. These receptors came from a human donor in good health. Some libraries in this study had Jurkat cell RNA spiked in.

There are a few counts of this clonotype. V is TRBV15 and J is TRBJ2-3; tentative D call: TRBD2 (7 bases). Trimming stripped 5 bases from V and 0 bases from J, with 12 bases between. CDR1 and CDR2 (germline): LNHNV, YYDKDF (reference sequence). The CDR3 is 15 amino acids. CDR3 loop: CATSGGATSTDTQYF. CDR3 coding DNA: TGTGCCACCAGCGGGGGGGCCACGAGCACAGATACGCAGTATTTT.

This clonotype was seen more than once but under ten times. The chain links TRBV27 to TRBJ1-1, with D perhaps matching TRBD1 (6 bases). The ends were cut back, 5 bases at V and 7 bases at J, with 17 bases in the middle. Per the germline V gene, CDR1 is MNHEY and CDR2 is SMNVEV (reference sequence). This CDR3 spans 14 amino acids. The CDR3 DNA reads TGTGCCAGCAGTCCCCCCGGGGACACGATTGAAGCTTTCTTT. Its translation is CASSPPGDTIEAFF.

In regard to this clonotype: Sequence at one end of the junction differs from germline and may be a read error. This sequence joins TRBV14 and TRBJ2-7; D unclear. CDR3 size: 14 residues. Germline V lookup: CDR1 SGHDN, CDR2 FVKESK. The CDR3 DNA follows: TGTGCCAGCAACCAACACTCTTACTCCTACGAGCAGTACTTC. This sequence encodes CASNQHSYSYEQYF.

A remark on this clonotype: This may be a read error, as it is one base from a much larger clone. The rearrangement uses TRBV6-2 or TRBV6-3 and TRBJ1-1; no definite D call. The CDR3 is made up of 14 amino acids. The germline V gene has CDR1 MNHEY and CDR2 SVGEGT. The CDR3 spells CAGSYSGWGAEAFF. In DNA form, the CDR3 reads TGTGCCGGCAGTTACTCGGGATGGGGAGCTGAAGCTTTCTTT.

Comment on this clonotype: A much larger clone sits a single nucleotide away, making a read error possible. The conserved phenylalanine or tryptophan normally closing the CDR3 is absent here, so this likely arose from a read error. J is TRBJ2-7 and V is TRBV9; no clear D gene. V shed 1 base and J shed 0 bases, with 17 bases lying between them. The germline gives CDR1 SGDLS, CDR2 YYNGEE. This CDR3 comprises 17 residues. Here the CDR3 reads CASSVSSSPGNSYEQYL. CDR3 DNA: TGTGCCAGCAGCGTAAGCTCTTCACCGGGTAACTCCTACGAGCAGTACCTC.